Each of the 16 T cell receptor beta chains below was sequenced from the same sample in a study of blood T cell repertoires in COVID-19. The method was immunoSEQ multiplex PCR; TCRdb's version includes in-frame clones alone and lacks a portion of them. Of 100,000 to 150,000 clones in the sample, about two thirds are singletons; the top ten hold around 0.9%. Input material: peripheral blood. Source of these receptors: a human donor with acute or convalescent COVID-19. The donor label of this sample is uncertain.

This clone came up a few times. The chain's CDR3 is CAWSQDWLREQYF. The CDR3 DNA is TGTGCCTGGAGTCAGGACTGGCTACGCGAGCAGTACTTC. The gene calls are TRBV30 and TRBJ2-7, with D possibly matching TRBD2 (5 bases). CDR1 and CDR2 (germline): GTSNPN, SVGIG (reference sequence). V was shortened by 2 bases and J by 6 bases, with 14 bases between the two germline ends. This CDR3 has 13 amino acids.

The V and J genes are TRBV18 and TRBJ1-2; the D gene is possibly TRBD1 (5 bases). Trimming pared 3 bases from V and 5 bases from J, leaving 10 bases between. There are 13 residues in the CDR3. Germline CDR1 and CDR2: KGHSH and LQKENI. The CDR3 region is CASSPQGEYGYTF. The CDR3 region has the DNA TGTGCCAGCTCACCCCAGGGTGAATATGGCTACACCTTC.

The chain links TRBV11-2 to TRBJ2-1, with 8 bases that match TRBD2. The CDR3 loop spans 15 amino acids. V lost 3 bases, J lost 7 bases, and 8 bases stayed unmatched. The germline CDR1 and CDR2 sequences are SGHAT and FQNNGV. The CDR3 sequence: CASSLNGGAGNEQFF. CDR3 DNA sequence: TGTGCCAGCAGCTTGAACGGGGGGGCTGGGAATGAGCAGTTCTTC.

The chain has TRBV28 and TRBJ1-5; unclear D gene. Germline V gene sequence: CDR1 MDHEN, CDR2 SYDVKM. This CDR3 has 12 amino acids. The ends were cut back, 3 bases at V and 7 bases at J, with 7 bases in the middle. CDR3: CASSFIPQPQHF. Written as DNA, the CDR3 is TGTGCCAGCAGTTTTATTCCCCAGCCCCAGCATTTT.

The CDR3 spells CASGSVVGGGTDTQYF. CDR3 nucleotide sequence: TGTGCTAGTGGTTCCGTGGTCGGGGGGGGCACAGATACGCAGTATTTT. J is TRBJ2-3 and V is TRBV12-5, with TRBD2 matching 8 bases. The V segment lost 4 bases and the J segment 1 base; nucleotides outside the gene matches: 7. The CDR3 covers 16 residues. Germline V gene lookup returns CDR1 LGHNT and CDR2 FRNRAP.

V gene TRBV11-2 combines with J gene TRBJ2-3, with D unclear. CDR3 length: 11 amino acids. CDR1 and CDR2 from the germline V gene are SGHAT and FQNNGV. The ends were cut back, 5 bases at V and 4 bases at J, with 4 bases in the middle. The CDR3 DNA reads TGTGCCAGCAGCCCTGCAGATACGCAGTATTTT. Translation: CASSPADTQYF.

Written as DNA, the CDR3 is TGTGCCAGCAGATCCGGGACAGGCGCCGAAGCTTTCTTT. It specifies CASRSGTGAEAFF. The V call is TRBV6-5, the J call TRBJ1-1; 8 bases are a match to TRBD1. J gave up 8 bases and V 6 bases, and 8 bases lay outside the gene matches. Germline-derived CDR1 and CDR2 are MNHEY and SVGAGI. The CDR3 totals 13 residues.

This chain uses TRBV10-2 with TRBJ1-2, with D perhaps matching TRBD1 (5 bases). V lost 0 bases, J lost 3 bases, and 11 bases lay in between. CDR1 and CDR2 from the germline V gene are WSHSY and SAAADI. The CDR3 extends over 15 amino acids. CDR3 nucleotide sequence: TGCGCCAGCAGTGAGTCGGGGCTTAACTACTATGGCTACACCTTC. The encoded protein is CASSESGLNYYGYTF.

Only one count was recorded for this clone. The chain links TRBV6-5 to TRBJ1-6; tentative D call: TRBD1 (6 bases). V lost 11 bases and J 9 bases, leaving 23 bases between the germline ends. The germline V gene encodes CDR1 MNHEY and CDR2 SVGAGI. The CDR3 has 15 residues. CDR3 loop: CAANYRVNEGSPLHF. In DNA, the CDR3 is TGTGCCGCCAATTACAGGGTTAACGAAGGTTCACCCCTCCACTTT.

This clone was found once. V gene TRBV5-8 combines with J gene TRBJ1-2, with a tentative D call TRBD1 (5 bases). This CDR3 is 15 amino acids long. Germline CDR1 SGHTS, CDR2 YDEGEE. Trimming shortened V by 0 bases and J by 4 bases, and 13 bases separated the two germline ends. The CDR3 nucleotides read TGTGCCAGCAGCTTGGAACAGCTGGGGCTCTATGGCTACACCTTC. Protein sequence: CASSLEQLGLYGYTF.

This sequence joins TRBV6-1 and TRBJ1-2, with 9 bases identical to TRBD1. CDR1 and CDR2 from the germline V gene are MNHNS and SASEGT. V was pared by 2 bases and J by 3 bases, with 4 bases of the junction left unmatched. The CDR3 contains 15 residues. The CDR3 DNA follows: TGTGCCAGCAGTGAACCTAGACAGGGGGACTATGGCTACACCTTC. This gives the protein CASSEPRQGDYGYTF.

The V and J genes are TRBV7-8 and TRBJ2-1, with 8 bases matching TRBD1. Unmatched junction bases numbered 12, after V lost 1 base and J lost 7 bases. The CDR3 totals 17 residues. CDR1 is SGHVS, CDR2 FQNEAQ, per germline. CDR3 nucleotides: TGTGCCAGCAGCTTAGGGTATACAGGGGGAAGGTTAAATGAGCAGTTCTTC. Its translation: CASSLGYTGGRLNEQFF.

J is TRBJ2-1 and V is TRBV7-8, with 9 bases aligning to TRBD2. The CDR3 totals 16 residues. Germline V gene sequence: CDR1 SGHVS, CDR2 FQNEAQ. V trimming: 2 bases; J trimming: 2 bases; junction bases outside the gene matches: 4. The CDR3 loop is CASSLKRGAPYNEQFF. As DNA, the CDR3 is TGTGCCAGCAGCTTAAAGCGGGGGGCCCCCTACAATGAGCAGTTCTTC.

The CDR3, as DNA: TGTGCCAGCTCAGCCCAAGGACAGGGATATTTTGATGGCTACACCTTC. Translating it yields CASSAQGQGYFDGYTF. The chain carries TRBV18 and TRBJ1-2; TRBD1 agrees at 8 bases. There are 16 residues in the CDR3. J gave up 6 bases and V 5 bases, and 14 bases lay outside the gene matches. Germline V gene lookup returns CDR1 KGHSH and CDR2 LQKENI.

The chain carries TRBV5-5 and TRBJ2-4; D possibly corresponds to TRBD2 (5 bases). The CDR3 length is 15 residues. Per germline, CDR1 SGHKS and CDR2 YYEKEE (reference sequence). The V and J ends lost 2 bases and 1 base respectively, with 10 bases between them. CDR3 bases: TGTGCCAGCAGCTTAGGGAGTCTTGCCAAAAACATTCAGTACTTC. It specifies CASSLGSLAKNIQYF.

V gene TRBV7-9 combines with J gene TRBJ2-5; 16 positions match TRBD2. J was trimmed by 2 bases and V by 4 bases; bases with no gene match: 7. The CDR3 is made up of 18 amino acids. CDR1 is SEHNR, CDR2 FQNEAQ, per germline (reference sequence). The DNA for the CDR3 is TGTGCCAGCAGCTCCGGGACTAGCGGGGGGGTTTCACAAGAGACCCAGTACTTC. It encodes CASSSGTSGGVSQETQYF.